These 10 T cell receptor beta chains came from one sample sequenced in a study of cytomegalovirus exposure and HLA in healthy donors. It was with 60 Vbeta and 13 Jbeta primers that the PCR ran. This table comes from immunoSEQ multiplex PCR, and its TCRdb copy is limited to in-frame clones, with some not included. The repertoire includes roughly 80,000 clones, roughly 72% of them detected once, and about 6% sits in the top ten. The sample was PBMCs. The source of these receptors is a woman in her 50s in good health and CMV-seropositive.

This clone was counted a few times. The chain couples TRBV7-9 to TRBJ2-3, with 7 bases identical to TRBD2. There are 15 residues in the CDR3. V gave up 11 bases and J gave up 4 bases; unmatched junction bases: 15. Germline-derived CDR1 and CDR2 are SEHNR and FQNEAQ (reference sequence). CDR3 coding DNA: TGTGCCGTAAAAAAGATGGCGGGAGCTTCAGATACGCAGTATTTT. Its translation: CAVKKMAGASDTQYF. Variable domain in full (rest from reference TRBV7-9 and TRBJ2-3): DTGVSQNPRHKITKRGQNVTFRCDPISEHNRLYWYRQTLGQGPEFLTYFQNEAQLEKSRLLSDRFSAERPKGSFSTLEIQRTEQGDSAMYLCAVKKMAGASDTQYFGPGTRLTVL.

A remark on this clone: The DNA is omitted, as the CDR3 cannot be located on it reliably, and the CDR3 follows TCRdb's listing. CDR3 region: CASSVGQGARPAFF. The chain uses TRBV5-6 and TRBJ2-1; the DNA was not compared with TRBD1, the D call given in the table. Per the germline V gene, CDR1 is SGHDT and CDR2 is YYEEEE. The CDR3 region is 14 residues in length, termini included.

This clone was observed a single time. This sequence joins TRBV7-6 and TRBJ2-5, with D possibly matching TRBD2 (5 bases). This CDR3 region has 15 residues. Per germline, CDR1 SGHVS and CDR2 FNYEAQ. V was pared by 1 base and J by 6 bases, with 15 bases between. The DNA for the CDR3 is TGTGCCAGCAGCTTAGAGGGAGCAGCTTGGAAGACCCAGTACTTC. It encodes CASSLEGAAWKTQYF.

Written as DNA, the CDR3 is TGTGCCAGCAGCCCTGGGACTAGCGGAGGATCCTACGAGCAGTACTTC. This translates into CASSPGTSGGSYEQYF. The chain carries TRBV5-4 and TRBJ2-7; 11 nucleotides line up with TRBD2. V lost 4 bases, J lost 1 base, and 7 bases stayed unmatched. This CDR3 region has 16 residues. The V gene's germline CDR1 is SGHNT and CDR2 YYREEE (reference sequence).

In this sample, this clone turned up a few times. The V and J genes are TRBV5-4 and TRBJ1-1; 9 bases align to TRBD1. The CDR3 has 13 residues. Germline CDR1 is SGHNT and CDR2 is YYREEE (reference sequence). Trimming removed 4 bases from V and 5 bases from J; junction bases left unmatched: 3. The CDR3 region has the DNA TGTGCCAGCAGCCGGGACAGGGTAACTGAAGCTTTCTTT. Protein: CASSRDRVTEAFF.

J is TRBJ2-7 and V is TRBV30; 9 bases fit TRBD1. Unmatched junction bases numbered 2, after V lost 1 base and J lost 4 bases. Per the germline V gene, CDR1 is GTSNPN and CDR2 is SVGIG (reference sequence). This CDR3 spans 13 amino acids. DNA for the CDR3: TGTGCCTGGAGTGGAGGGACAGGGTACGAGCAGTACTTC. This sequence encodes CAWSGGTGYEQYF.

This clone was found a few times. This chain connects TRBV30 to TRBJ2-5; tentatively, D is TRBD2 (7 bases). This CDR3 spans 15 amino acids. V was cut by 2 bases and J by 1 base, with 14 bases left in between. CDR1 and CDR2 from the germline V gene are GTSNPN and SVGIG (reference sequence). In DNA form, the CDR3 reads TGTGCCTGGAGTCGGAGGGGGGGGACCCAAGAGACCCAGTACTTC. Amino acid sequence: CAWSRRGGTQETQYF.

The genes are TRBV27 and TRBJ1-1; D unresolved. Germline loops: CDR1 MNHEY, CDR2 SMNVEV (reference sequence). The CDR3 sequence is 13 residues long. V lost 5 bases and J lost 3, with 10 bases in between. DNA for the CDR3: TGTGCCAGCAGTGCCACGCGGGACACTGAAGCTTTCTTT. It encodes CASSATRDTEAFF.

This sequence joins TRBV28 and TRBJ1-1; D remains unclear. Per the germline V gene, CDR1 is MDHEN and CDR2 is SYDVKM. The CDR3 contains 15 residues. The V end was cut by 1 base, the J end by 0 bases, with 9 bases between. The CDR3 DNA reads TGTGCCAGCAGTTTATCGCGGGTTGTGAACACTGAAGCTTTCTTT. It yields the protein CASSLSRVVNTEAFF. Full variable domain (missing parts from reference TRBV28 and TRBJ1-1): DVKVTQSSRYLVKRTGEKVFLECVQDMDHENMFWYRQDPGLGLRLIYFSYDVKMKEKGDIPEGYSVSREKKERFSLILESASTNQTSMYLCASSLSRVVNTEAFFGQGTRLTVV.

This clone was seen more than once but under ten times. V usage is TRBV15 and J usage is TRBJ2-1, with 9 bases matching TRBD2. The V and J ends lost 6 bases and 3 bases, in that order; junction bases with no gene match: 0. This CDR3 is built from 13 residues. In germline, CDR1 is LNHNV, CDR2 YYDKDF (reference sequence). The CDR3 spells CATSSGSYNEQFF. CDR3 nucleotides: TGTGCCACCAGTAGCGGGAGCTACAATGAGCAGTTCTTC.